This is a list of T cell receptor beta chains from one sample in a study of blood T cell repertoires in COVID-19. The method was immunoSEQ multiplex PCR; TCRdb's version includes in-frame clones alone and lacks a portion of them. The sample has approximately 260,000 clones, approximately 83% seen once. Material for sequencing was peripheral blood. Source of these receptors: a woman in her seventies with acute or convalescent COVID-19. The CDR3 runs from the conserved cysteine through the conserved F or W. The D gene is left open where the match is weak. Clone size, where shown, is once, few, many, or a class for clones that have expanded.

size,V,D,J,CDR3,DNA
-,TRBV7-9,TRBD1,TRBJ1-2,CASSSSTGVLGYTF,TGTGCCAGCAGCTCCTCGACAGGGGTTCTGGGCTACACCTTC
-,TRBV2,TRBD1,TRBJ1-3,CASSEAGTATNTIYF,TGTGCCAGCAGTGAAGCGGGGACAGCTACTAACACCATATATTTT
-,TRBV7-9,-,TRBJ1-1,CASSQSEAFF,TGTGCCAGCAGCCAAAGCGAAGCTTTCTTT
-,TRBV2,-,TRBJ2-7,CASSGLASFYEQYF,TGTGCCAGCAGCGGGTTGGCCTCCTTCTACGAGCAGTACTTC
once,TRBV2,TRBD2,TRBJ2-1,CASSDLAAVSYNEQFF,TGTGCCAGCAGTGACCTAGCGGCCGTCTCCTACAATGAGCAGTTCTTC
few,TRBV12-3/TRBV12-4,TRBD1,TRBJ1-4,CASSLPTGELFF,TGTGCCAGCAGTTTACCGACAGGGGAACTGTTTTTT
-,TRBV5-6,-,TRBJ2-1,CASSLRGEQFF,TGTGCCAGCAGCTTACGGGGTGAGCAGTTCTTC
-,TRBV18,TRBD1,TRBJ1-1,CASSRDTTGDTEAFF,TGTGCCAGCTCACGCGACACTACAGGGGACACTGAAGCTTTCTTT
-,TRBV9,-,TRBJ1-2,CASSVGQINNGYTF,TGTGCCAGCAGCGTAGGCCAGATTAATAATGGCTACACCTTC
-,TRBV21-1,-,TRBJ1-2,CASSVRRGQGKRYGYTF,TGTGCCAGCAGCGTTCGTCGGGGACAGGGAAAAAGGTATGGCTACACCTTC
-,TRBV7-7,TRBD1,TRBJ2-2,CASRLGTGGTGELFF,TGTGCTAGCAGGCTTGGGACAGGGGGCACCGGGGAGCTGTTTTTT
-,TRBV19,-,TRBJ1-1,CASTMGGGSTEAFF,TGTGCCAGTACCATGGGGGGAGGTAGCACTGAAGCTTTCTTT
-,TRBV7-2,TRBD2,TRBJ2-5,CASSLNTGGRETQYF,TGTGCCAGCAGCCTCAACACGGGGGGTAGAGAGACCCAGTACTTC
-,TRBV5-1,-,TRBJ1-1,CASTLEGGSGDTEAFF,TGCGCCAGCACCCTGGAAGGGGGTTCCGGGGACACTGAAGCTTTCTTT
-,TRBV5-4,TRBD2,TRBJ2-5,CASGLAGWGEGGETQYF,TGTGCCAGCGGATTAGCGGGGTGGGGGGAGGGGGGAGAGACCCAGTACTTC
-,TRBV18,-,TRBJ1-5,CASSSGAGVGQPQHF,TGTGCCAGCTCATCAGGGGCTGGCGTAGGTCAGCCCCAGCATTTT
few,TRBV2,-,TRBJ1-2,CASSVRVDYGYTF,TGTGCCAGCAGCGTCAGGGTTGACTATGGCTACACCTTC
-,TRBV6-6,-,TRBJ2-5,CASSYPPEETQYF,TGTGCCAGCAGTTACCCGCCGGAGGAGACCCAGTACTTC
-,TRBV5-6,-,TRBJ1-2,CASSLSGVGTF,TGTGCCAGCAGCTTGTCAGGGGTAGGAACCTTC
once,TRBV5-1,TRBD1,TRBJ1-1,CASSRIRGATEAFF,TGCGCCAGCAGCAGGATCAGGGGGGCCACTGAAGCTTTCTTT
-,TRBV7-9,-,TRBJ2-2,CASSLYRVHTGELFF,TGTGCCAGCAGCTTGTACAGGGTACACACCGGGGAGCTGTTTTTT
-,TRBV6-2/TRBV6-3,-,TRBJ1-5,CASSSGSNQPQHF,TGTGCCAGCAGTTCCGGTAGCAATCAGCCCCAGCATTTT
many,TRBV5-1,-,TRBJ1-6,CASSLTGKNSPLHF,TGCGCCAGCAGCTTGACAGGGAAGAATTCACCCCTCCACTTT
-,TRBV5-6,TRBD1,TRBJ1-4,CASSGGTGATNEKLFF,TGTGCCAGCAGCGGCGGGACAGGCGCAACTAATGAAAAACTGTTTTTT
-,TRBV19,TRBD1,TRBJ1-1,CASSILDRGPAFF,TGTGCCAGTAGTATTTTAGACAGGGGACCAGCTTTCTTT
-,TRBV7-9,-,TRBJ2-7,CASSQGSYSGFPYEQYF,TGTGCCAGCAGCCAGGGGAGTTATTCGGGGTTCCCCTACGAGCAGTACTTC
-,TRBV2,-,TRBJ2-5,CASGKSETQYF,TGTGCCTCAGGCAAGTCAGAGACCCAGTACTTC
-,TRBV5-6,-,TRBJ1-2,CASSFLGRLLETGGYTF,TGTGCCAGCAGCTTTCTCGGGAGGCTACTCGAAACGGGTGGCTACACCTTC
-,TRBV10-3,-,TRBJ1-2,CAIRAALSGDGYTF,TGTGCCATCAGAGCCGCCCTCTCCGGAGATGGCTACACCTTC
-,TRBV21-1,-,TRBJ1-2,CASSTEGQGANGYTF,TGTGCCAGCAGCACGGAGGGACAGGGGGCAAACGGCTACACCTTC
-,TRBV10-1,TRBD2,TRBJ2-1,CASSIYGLAGGRNEQFF,TGCGCCAGCAGTATATATGGACTAGCGGGGGGACGAAATGAGCAGTTCTTC
once,TRBV5-6,TRBD1,TRBJ2-7,CASSLGQGAYEQYF,TGTGCCAGCAGCTTGGGACAGGGAGCCTACGAGCAGTACTTC
-,TRBV7-9,-,TRBJ2-3,CASSFPPADTQYF,TGTGCCAGCAGCTTCCCCCCCGCGGATACGCAGTATTTT
once,TRBV9,-,TRBJ1-3,CASSRGGDSGNTIYF,TGTGCCAGCAGTCGGGGTGGGGACTCCGGAAACACCATATATTTT
few,TRBV6-1,-,TRBJ1-1,CASSEPFGGTEAFF,TGTGCCAGCAGTGAACCGTTCGGGGGCACTGAAGCTTTCTTT
-,TRBV19,-,TRBJ2-2,CASSIAGRGTGELFF,TGTGCCAGTAGTATAGCGGGCAGGGGTACCGGGGAGCTGTTTTTT
-,TRBV11-2,-,TRBJ1-2,CASSLAVGLGGYTF,TGTGCCAGCAGCTTAGCGGTGGGGCTAGGGGGCTACACCTTC
-,TRBV6-5,-,TRBJ1-1,CASSYSRGEGYEAFF,TGTGCCAGCAGTTACTCGAGAGGGGAGGGATATGAAGCTTTCTTT
-,TRBV29-1,-,TRBJ1-2,CSVQSMGGGTYTF,TGCAGCGTTCAATCTATGGGAGGGGGAACCTACACCTTC
-,TRBV5-1,-,TRBJ1-5,CASSLNRNQPQHF,TGCGCCAGCAGCTTGAACAGGAATCAGCCCCAGCATTTT
-,TRBV19,TRBD1,TRBJ1-2,CASRTGTGFYGYTF,TGTGCCAGTAGGACCGGGACAGGGTTCTATGGCTACACCTTC
-,TRBV30,-,TRBJ1-3,CAWSVESGNTIYF,TGTGCCTGGAGTGTTGAGTCTGGAAACACCATATATTTT
-,TRBV20-1,-,TRBJ2-3,CSASLQLGADTQYF,TGCAGTGCTAGTCTGCAGTTAGGGGCAGATACGCAGTATTTT
-,TRBV5-1,TRBD1,TRBJ2-4,CASSPGQGDKNIQYF,TGCGCCAGCAGCCCGGGACAGGGCGACAAAAACATTCAGTACTTC
-,TRBV28,TRBD1,TRBJ1-5,CASSPGGINQPQHF,TGTGCCAGCAGCCCAGGGGGGATCAATCAGCCCCAGCATTTT
-,TRBV10-2,TRBD1,TRBJ1-4,CASRPKQGGNEKLFF,TGCGCCAGCAGACCAAAACAGGGGGGTAATGAAAAACTGTTTTTT
-,TRBV27,TRBD1,TRBJ1-2,CASSLWGTSDRGRFGYTF,TGTGCCAGCAGTTTATGGGGCACATCGGACAGGGGGCGTTTTGGCTACACCTTC
-,TRBV18,TRBD1,TRBJ2-1,CASSPAGQGIGEQFF,TGTGCCAGCTCACCCGCGGGACAGGGCATCGGTGAGCAGTTCTTC
-,TRBV19,-,TRBJ1-1,CASSWQGLDYTEAFF,TGTGCCAGTAGTTGGCAGGGATTGGATTACACTGAAGCTTTCTTT
-,TRBV18,TRBD1,TRBJ1-1,CASSGIGQGVKQKAFF,TGTGCCAGCTCGGGAATCGGACAGGGAGTTAAGCAGAAAGCTTTCTTT
-,TRBV5-8,TRBD2,TRBJ2-1,CASSGTSGGGEQFF,TGTGCCAGCAGTGGGACTAGCGGGGGAGGTGAGCAGTTCTTC
-,TRBV7-9,TRBD2,TRBJ2-1,CASSRSGGPRSYNEQFF,TGTGCCAGCAGCCGGAGCGGGGGGCCCCGCTCCTACAATGAGCAGTTCTTC
few,TRBV11-2,-,TRBJ2-3,CASSLLPTGRGGTDTQYF,TGTGCCAGCAGCTTACTACCCACGGGCAGGGGCGGCACAGATACGCAGTATTTT
few,TRBV3-1/TRBV3-2,TRBD2,TRBJ2-7,CASSHRTSGGAREQYF,TGTGCCAGCAGCCACAGGACTAGCGGGGGGGCGAGAGAGCAGTACTTC
-,TRBV2,-,TRBJ1-2,CASSEQYYGYTF,TGTGCCAGCAGTGAGCAGTACTATGGCTACACCTTC
-,TRBV4-1,TRBD1,TRBJ1-6,CASSHDRGFDSPLHF,TGCGCCAGCAGTCACGACAGGGGATTTGATTCACCCCTCCACTTT
-,TRBV7-9,TRBD1,TRBJ1-4,CASSLGTANEKLFF,TGTGCCAGCAGCTTGGGGACAGCTAATGAAAAACTGTTTTTT
once,TRBV6-5,-,TRBJ1-3,CASATQDMPGNTIYF,TGTGCCAGCGCCACCCAGGATATGCCCGGAAACACCATATATTTT
-,TRBV15,TRBD1,TRBJ2-1,CATSRDLMTGTDNEQFF,TGTGCCACCAGCAGAGATCTCATGACAGGGACCGACAATGAGCAGTTCTTC
-,TRBV4-1,TRBD1,TRBJ2-6,CASSPHDRGGPGANVLTF,TGCGCCAGCAGCCCTCACGACAGGGGGGGCCCTGGGGCCAACGTCCTGACTTTC